This T cell receptor beta chain was identified during a study of cytomegalovirus exposure and HLA in healthy donors. Study summary: There were 350 to 450 genotyped donors. Of these, roughly 84% fell in the genetic ancestry cluster associated with self-reported Caucasian donors.

Vbeta (60) and Jbeta (13) primers were used in the PCR. Method: immunoSEQ multiplex PCR; TCRdb's copy keeps in-frame clones and lacks some. The sample contains about 160,000 clones, roughly 85% of which appear only once. The clonotype was recovered from a man aged 25-45 years in good health and CMV-seronegative. Sequenced material: PBMCs.

In nucleotides, the CDR3 is TGTGCCAGCAGCACTAGCGGACCCACCGGGGAGCTGTTTTTT. It encodes CASSTSGPTGELFF. The chain joins TRBV13 to TRBJ2-2; TRBD2 matches at 8 bases. CDR3 length: 14 amino acids. The germline V gene has CDR1 PRHDT and CDR2 FYEKMQ (reference sequence). Trimming cost V 5 bases and J 4 bases; bases outside gene matches: 3.